This is a list of T cell receptor beta chains from one sample in a study of OX40 agonist ivuxolimab in advanced cancers. Libraries were prepared by immunoSEQ multiplex PCR; TCRdb keeps only in-frame clonotypes and omits some of them. Found here are roughly 63,000 clones, about 88% of them singletons; the top ten hold about 11%. Sequences were derived from CD4+ or CD8+ T cells sorted from blood, sampled in a trial of the OX40 agonist ivuxolimab. These receptor sequences come from an adult with an advanced solid tumor such as melanoma, head and neck, liver or kidney cancer. CDR3s include the opening cysteine and the closing phenylalanine or tryptophan.

cdr3_length j_call v_call cdr3_aa
12 TRBJ2-1 TRBV9 CASSATSRGQFF
16 TRBJ2-7 TRBV5-1 CASSLDRDFGMGEQYF
15 TRBJ2-7 TRBV18 CASSPIGQGAYEQYF
15 TRBJ2-3 TRBV7-8 CASSPRTGFTDTQYF
14 TRBJ2-7 TRBV7-9 CASRPPTGSYEQYF
14 TRBJ2-7 TRBV28 CASSSRGVLYEQYF
11 TRBJ2-1 TRBV6-6 CASSYALKQFF
11 TRBJ2-1 TRBV29-1 CSVEAREEQFF
15 TRBJ1-3 TRBV7-8 CASSLGAGSGNTIYF
15 TRBJ1-5 TRBV27 CASSLSRFSNQPQHF
15 TRBJ2-1 TRBV4-2 CASSQGLAVYNEQFF
15 TRBJ2-7 TRBV11-2 CASSLGAAASYEQYF
16 TRBJ2-4 TRBV10-3 CAISESGLAAKNIQYF
15 TRBJ2-1 TRBV5-1 CASSMTGSPYNEQFF
14 TRBJ2-7 TRBV9 CASSVAGGGYEQYF
13 TRBJ2-7 TRBV10-3 CAILEGTSYEQYF
14 TRBJ2-1 TRBV11-2 CASSSGAGDNEQFF
16 TRBJ1-2 TRBV5-6 CASSLEDSLPHYGYTF
14 TRBJ1-5 TRBV30 CAWKSAPGNQPQHF
11 TRBJ1-2 TRBV10-3 CAIIVGAEVHF
16 TRBJ1-5 TRBV7-2 CASSLRAKDTNQPQHF
15 TRBJ2-1 TRBV11-2 CASSLLGTGSNEQFF
15 TRBJ1-2 TRBV9 CASSAHGAGGYGYTF
13 TRBJ2-4 TRBV5-5 CASSLAGFGIQYF
15 TRBJ2-3 TRBV2 CASSMTSGGLDTQYF
14 TRBJ2-7 TRBV6-6 CASSSLGGTYEQYF
15 TRBJ2-1 TRBV19 CASRVAGRSYNEQFF
14 TRBJ2-1 TRBV29-1 CSVEMGTGDNEQFF
15 TRBJ2-1 TRBV27 CASRYLAGDYNEQFF
15 TRBJ1-3 TRBV23-1 CASSHTARAGNTIYF
16 TRBJ2-7 TRBV4-1 CASSFNRDRGSYEQYF
14 TRBJ2-5 TRBV10-3 CAISGDREEETQYF
13 TRBJ2-7 TRBV10-3 CAIHSGGSYEQYF
13 TRBJ2-1 TRBV6-5 CASSYTAGNEQFF
16 TRBJ2-3 TRBV7-9 CASSHARGPRTDTQYF
15 TRBJ2-7 TRBV5-5 CASSFTGGFDYEQYF
14 TRBJ2-5 TRBV5-5 CASTVGRIQETQYF
11 TRBJ1-1 TRBV6-6 CASSSGAEAFF
15 TRBJ1-1 TRBV5-1 CASSDPMAGETEAFF
15 TRBJ2-7 TRBV18 CASSPPGRQGYEQYF
14 TRBJ2-7 TRBV11-1 CASSLPSTGDEQYF
16 TRBJ2-5 TRBV19 CASSLGLRPNQETQYF
18 TRBJ2-1 TRBV7-8 CASSHAVVTRGSYNEQFF
17 TRBJ2-5 TRBV19 CAYLKRPGQGVGETQYF
14 TRBJ2-7 TRBV19 CASSPGLGGYEQYF
14 TRBJ2-7 TRBV6-5 CASSYGNRFHEQYF
13 TRBJ2-3 TRBV11-2 CASSLGGGTMQYF
14 TRBJ1-2 TRBV18 CASSPRDPTRGYTF
15 TRBJ1-6 TRBV27 CASSNPGQGGTPLHF
12 TRBJ1-4 TRBV2 CASRGDSEKLFF
15 TRBJ1-5 TRBV2 CASSEVWGRNQPQHF
15 TRBJ2-7 TRBV28 CASSPLDPSGYEQYF
14 TRBJ2-5 TRBV7-8 CASSGSVGQETQYF
14 TRBJ2-1 TRBV2 CASSDVGQVNEQFF
10 TRBJ1-1 TRBV19 CASSSTEAFF
15 TRBJ1-2 TRBV11-2 CASSLSTGLHYGYTF
16 TRBJ1-1 TRBV6-1 CASSEAAPGLNTEAFF